Below are 23 T cell receptor beta chains sequenced from a single sample in a study of STAT5B mutations in CD4+ large granular lymphocyte leukemia. Profiled with immunoSEQ multiplex PCR; TCRdb holds only in-frame clones, not every one. The sample records 25,000 to 35,000 clones, approximately 72% being singletons. Sequencing was done on a sample of CD4+ T cells from blood buffy coats. The source of these receptors is a human donor in good health.

This chain uses TRBV5-6 with TRBJ2-3; 16 bases map to TRBD2. Per the germline V gene, CDR1 is SGHDT and CDR2 is YYEEEE. This CDR3 contains 18 residues. V trimming: 3 bases; J trimming: 5 bases; junction bases outside the gene matches: 9. CDR3 amino acids: CASSSAGTSGRAKDTQYF. In DNA, the CDR3 is TGTGCCAGCAGCTCCGCCGGGACTAGCGGGAGGGCCAAAGATACGCAGTATTTT.

This chain uses TRBV30 with TRBJ2-1, with D possibly called TRBD1 or TRBD2 (5 bases each). The germline CDR1 and CDR2 sequences are GTSNPN and SVGIG (reference sequence). Trimming took off 2 bases at V and 14 bases at J, with 13 bases between the two ends. This CDR3 is built from 11 residues. The CDR3, as DNA: TGTGCCTGGAGTAGACCGGGACGGGAGTTCTTC. This codes for CAWSRPGREFF.

The CDR3 loop reads CASSFGLGQSYEQYF. The CDR3 nucleotides are TGTGCCAGCAGTTTTGGCTTAGGGCAGAGCTACGAGCAGTACTTC. The rearrangement uses TRBV27 and TRBJ2-7; the D is unclear. The germline CDR1 and CDR2 sequences are MNHEY and SMNVEV (reference sequence). Trimming pared 3 bases from V and 3 bases from J, leaving 15 bases between. The CDR3 contains 15 residues.

Details on this clone: The junction shows a germline mismatch at one end, possibly a read error. CDR3 nucleotides: TGTGCCTGGAGTGTACCCGGGACAGACTATTGCTACACCTTC. Amino acids: CAWSVPGTDYCYTF. The chain joins TRBV30 to TRBJ1-2, with TRBD1 identical over 7 bases. The CDR3 is made up of 14 amino acids. CDR1 is GTSNPN and CDR2 is SVGIG in the germline V gene (reference sequence).

The V and J genes are TRBV11-3 and TRBJ2-7; the D is unclear. The ends were cut back, 7 bases at V and 1 base at J, with 20 bases in the middle. The CDR3 totals 16 residues. Germline V gives CDR1 SGHNT, CDR2 YENEEA. In DNA form, the CDR3 reads TGTGCCAGCACCCCACGGTTTGGCTATCCGTCCTACGAGCAGTACTTC. This encodes CASTPRFGYPSYEQYF.

This chain connects TRBV29-1 to TRBJ2-3; 11 bases line up with TRBD2. The CDR3 runs 15 residues. J lost 0 bases, V lost 3 bases, and 2 bases had no gene match. Germline assignment: CDR1 SQVTM and CDR2 ANQGSEA. The CDR3 DNA follows: TGCAGCGTTGACCGGACTAGCGGGAGCACAGATACGCAGTATTTT. It specifies CSVDRTSGSTDTQYF.

This rearrangement joins TRBV6-1 to TRBJ1-5; weak D call: TRBD1 (5 bases). Trimming pared 7 bases from V and 0 bases from J, leaving 13 bases between. The CDR3 has 15 residues. Germline CDR1 reads MNHNS; CDR2 reads SASEGT. The CDR3 spells CASTRDGYSNQPQHF. The CDR3 DNA reads TGTGCCAGCACGAGGGACGGTTATAGCAATCAGCCCCAGCATTTT.

The chain uses TRBV2 and TRBJ1-2; D gene unclear. The germline V gene encodes CDR1 SNHLY and CDR2 FYNNEI. CDR3 length: 15 amino acids. Deletions cut 2 bases from V and 8 bases from J, with 18 bases between. Here the CDR3 reads CASSESIGKGGGYTF. Written as DNA, the CDR3 is TGTGCCAGCAGTGAAAGCATTGGAAAGGGTGGAGGCTACACCTTC.

CDR3 bases: TGTGCCAGCAGCCTGGGCGAGAATGAAAAACTGTTTTTT. Protein: CASSLGENEKLFF. The genes are TRBV7-8 and TRBJ1-4; no firm D call. The ends were cut back, 5 bases at V and 5 bases at J, with 9 bases in the middle. The CDR3 contains 13 residues. Germline V CDR1 and CDR2: SGHVS, FQNEAQ.

V is TRBV10-3 and J is TRBJ2-5; 10 bases fit TRBD2. This CDR3 region has 14 residues. Per the germline V gene, CDR1 is ENHRY and CDR2 is SYGVKD. V lost 9 bases and J lost 4; bases outside the gene matches: 8. In nucleotides, the CDR3 is TGTGCCATTCGGACTAGCGGTGGGGGAGAGACCCAGTACTTC. Translation: CAIRTSGGGETQYF.

CDR3 bases: TGTGCCAGCAGCTTTGGGTTACAGAGCTACGAGCAGTACTTC. It encodes CASSFGLQSYEQYF. The V call is TRBV7-2, the J call TRBJ2-7; D unresolved. Trimming removed 3 bases from V and 3 bases from J, with 12 bases in between. Germline assignment: CDR1 SGHTA and CDR2 FQGNSA. The CDR3 is 14 residues long.

This clone has a handful of counts. The rearrangement links TRBV6-5 to TRBJ2-7, with a tentative D call TRBD2 (6 bases). The CDR3 contains 14 residues. The V and J ends lost 8 bases and 2 bases respectively, with 16 bases between them. Germline CDR1 MNHEY, CDR2 SVGAGI. The CDR3 nucleotides read TGTGCCAGCCGTTTAGGGACTCATACCTACGAGCAGTACTTC. Protein product: CASRLGTHTYEQYF.

Only one count was recorded for this clone. The gene calls are TRBV19 and TRBJ2-2; 7 bases match TRBD2. Germline-derived CDR1 and CDR2 are LNHDA and SQIVND (reference sequence). After removal of 0 bases from V and 5 bases from J, the junction contained 6 bases not matched to a gene. The CDR3 spans 16 residues. CDR3 residues: CASSIDGGERTGELFF. In nucleotides, the CDR3 is TGTGCCAGTAGTATAGATGGGGGGGAGCGGACCGGGGAGCTGTTTTTT.

V is TRBV7-9 and J is TRBJ1-2, with D possibly matching TRBD1 (5 bases). The CDR3 spans 16 residues. V was clipped by 5 bases and J by 7 bases, with 23 bases between them. The germline gives CDR1 SEHNR, CDR2 FQNEAQ (reference sequence). The CDR3 is CASSASPGTLPFGYTF. The CDR3 DNA is TGTGCCAGCAGCGCTAGTCCCGGGACTCTCCCGTTTGGCTACACCTTC.

This clone is a singleton in its sample. The chain's CDR3 is CAWGETGTGIQETQYF. The CDR3 DNA reads as TGTGCCTGGGGCGAAACCGGGACAGGGATTCAAGAGACCCAGTACTTC. The genes are TRBV30 and TRBJ2-5, with TRBD1 identical over 9 bases. The CDR3 totals 16 residues. The germline V gene has CDR1 GTSNPN and CDR2 SVGIG (reference sequence). V trimming: 5 bases; J trimming: 2 bases; junction bases outside the gene matches: 12.

V usage is TRBV19 and J usage is TRBJ1-1; D might be TRBD1 (6 bases). V dropped 4 bases and J dropped 6 bases, with 21 bases sitting between them. CDR1 is LNHDA, CDR2 SQIVND, per germline (reference sequence). The length of the CDR3 is 16 residues. In DNA form, the CDR3 reads TGTGCCAGTAGTACTACGGGGGCAGGGCCGGTCGCTGAAGCTTTCTTT. It encodes CASSTTGAGPVAEAFF.

The chain has TRBV6-5 and TRBJ2-5; 7 bases are shared with TRBD2. Germline V CDR1 and CDR2: MNHEY, SVGAGI. The CDR3 is 13 residues long. V was pared by 6 bases and J by 5 bases, with 6 bases of the junction left unmatched. The CDR3 spells CASRERDGETQYF. The CDR3 DNA reads as TGTGCCAGCAGGGAGCGGGACGGGGAGACCCAGTACTTC.

The chain combines TRBV19 with TRBJ2-4, with 7 positions matching TRBD1. Trimming at V came to 3 bases and at J to 9 bases, leaving 5 bases not matched to a gene. CDR1 LNHDA and CDR2 SQIVND come from the germline V gene (reference sequence). This CDR3 has 13 residues. Written as DNA, the CDR3 is TGTGCCAGTAGTATGGTAGACAGGGCCATTCAGTACTTC. Amino acid sequence: CASSMVDRAIQYF.

The chain links TRBV10-2 to TRBJ2-7; 7 nucleotides match TRBD1. Germline V lookup: CDR1 WSHSY, CDR2 SAAADI. V shed 10 bases and J 5 bases; nucleotides not matched to a gene: 11. The CDR3 totals 13 residues. The CDR3 sequence: CATATQGFDEQYF. CDR3 DNA: TGCGCCACCGCAACACAGGGGTTCGACGAGCAGTACTTC.

This rearrangement joins TRBV6-1 to TRBJ2-6; D is unresolved. The V gene's germline CDR1 is MNHNS and CDR2 SASEGT. The CDR3 covers 18 residues. V was shortened by 0 bases and J by 3 bases, with 15 bases between the two germline ends. The CDR3 nucleotides read TGTGCCAGCAGTGAAGCGCCCCCGAGCTTAGGTGGGGCCAACGTCCTGACTTTC. Its translation: CASSEAPPSLGGANVLTF.

This chain joins TRBV2 and TRBJ2-3; TRBD2 agrees at 15 bases. The CDR3 has 19 amino acids. Trimming took 6 bases from V and 1 from J; bases not matched to a gene: 11. Germline V lookup: CDR1 SNHLY, CDR2 FYNNEI. The CDR3 sequence is CASSPVGLAGGRGTDTQYF. The DNA for the CDR3 is TGTGCCAGCAGCCCTGTCGGACTAGCGGGAGGGAGAGGCACAGATACGCAGTATTTT.

In this sample, this clone turned up a few times. This sequence joins TRBV19 and TRBJ2-1, with 10 bases matching TRBD2. The CDR3 extends over 18 amino acids. The V gene's germline CDR1 is LNHDA and CDR2 SQIVND (reference sequence). Trimming at V came to 5 bases and at J to 7 bases, leaving 17 bases not matched to a gene. Here the CDR3 DNA reads TGTGCCAGTAGTCCGGGAGGTAGCGGGAGGAGCAAACCTAATGAGCAGTTCTTC. It codes for CASSPGGSGRSKPNEQFF.

This chain connects TRBV4-1 to TRBJ2-2; D call uncertain. CDR1 and CDR2 from the germline V gene are MGHRA and YSYEKL. The CDR3 covers 15 residues. Trimming removed 1 base at V and 5 bases at J, with 11 bases between. The CDR3 is CASSQGVGVTGELFF. The CDR3 DNA is TGCGCCAGCAGCCAAGGGGTCGGCGTAACCGGGGAGCTGTTTTTT.